This T cell receptor (beta chain) was sequenced for a study of blood T cell repertoires in COVID-19. Study-wide context: Sample material is recorded as cDNA or gDNA derived from T cells, B-cell-depleted T cells, or PBMCs.

Authors' data handling: Estimation of nucleated cell counts relied on the amplification of reference gene primers. Clones were read by immunoSEQ multiplex PCR, and TCRdb kept only the in-frame ones, dropping some. Clonal size and the V and J genes are those of that table, whereas D and trimming came from the DNA. In the table there are about 98,000 clones, 81% of which are singletons. CDR3 length equals 15 residues. Germline V gives CDR1 SGHRS, CDR2 YFSETQ. Trimming cost V 0 bases and J 1 base; bases outside gene matches: 3. The V gene is TRBV5-1, the J gene TRBJ2-5, with 7 bases identical to TRBD1. Specimen: peripheral blood. The receptor was derived from a woman of 80 years or more with acute or convalescent COVID-19. CDR3 sequence reads: CASSLVGQSQETQYF. The DNA for the CDR3 is TGCGCCAGCAGCTTGGTGGGACAGTCCCAAGAGACCCAGTACTTC.